This is a list of T cell receptor beta chains from one sample in a study of early T cells in non-severe SARS-CoV-2 infection. Each CDR3 protein gets one entry after TCRdb re-called the 5' RACE reads with MiXCR. Among roughly 120,000 distinct CDR3 sequences listed, just under 15% were seen once. The sample was whole blood. The receptors here all came from an adult who was a healthcare worker with PCR-confirmed SARS-CoV-2 infection or an uninfected control (not recorded which). Both conserved end residues are part of each CDR3. D genes are given only for firm matches. Expanded clones get a size class; other rows say once, few or many, or leave the size out.

V,D,size,J,DNA,CDR3
TRBV9,NA,NA,TRBJ1-1,TGTGCCAGCAGCGAACGGGGCACAGGGATCACTGAAGCTTTCTTT,CASSERGTGITEAFF
TRBV12-3/TRBV12-4,NA,NA,TRBJ1-4,TGTGCCAGCACCCGACATCGCCAAGAAAAACTGTTTTTT,CASTRHRQEKLFF
TRBV3-1,NA,NA,TRBJ2-2,TGTGCCAGCAGCCCTTTCCGCACCGGGGAGCTGTTTTTT,CASSPFRTGELFF
TRBV6-1,NA,NA,TRBJ2-5,TGTGCCAGCAGTGAACCAAGCAGGGAAGAGACCCAGTACTTC,CASSEPSREETQYF
TRBV7-3,TRBD2,NA,TRBJ2-3,TGTGCCAGCAGCTCGGGACTAGCGGGGGGAGAACAGTATTTT,CASSSGLAGGEQYF
TRBV2,NA,few,TRBJ1-2,TGTGCCAGCAGTGAAGCGCAGGGTTTATTTCTAGGCTACACCTTC,CASSEAQGLFLGYTF
TRBV11-2,NA,NA,TRBJ1-5,TGTGCCAGCAGCTTAGAAGGAGCAGGGGCAAGCAATCAGCCCCAGCATTTT,CASSLEGAGASNQPQHF
TRBV3-1,NA,NA,TRBJ1-6,TGTGCCAGCAGCCAAGATGGGGGTCCCTCACCCCTCCACTTT,CASSQDGGPSPLHF
TRBV4-1,NA,few,TRBJ2-2,TGCGCCAGCAGTCATTGGATCACCGGGGAGCTGTTTTTT,CASSHWITGELFF
TRBV5-1,TRBD1,NA,TRBJ2-7,TGCGCCAGCAGCTCTCTAGGGACAGTGGGAACCTACGAGCAGTACTTC,CASSSLGTVGTYEQYF
TRBV3-1,NA,few,TRBJ2-3,TGTGCCAGCAGCCACTCACGGGGTCAACCGTCTTTCGATACGCAGTATTTT,CASSHSRGQPSFDTQYF